A selection of T cell receptor beta chains follows, all from one sample in a study of human T cells and chemical hapten exposure. Using its own MiXCR run on the RACE reads, TCRdb lists one record per CDR3 protein. The sample lists just over 80,000 distinct CDR3 sequences; roughly 10% were seen once. The starting material was whole blood, obtained in connection with sensitization to the hapten diphenylcyclopropenone (DPC). All receptors come from a woman between 50 and 59 years old with alopecia areata. Some clones in this sample may be carry-over from other donors' samples. The CDR3 runs from the conserved cysteine through the conserved F or W. A D gene is named only where the DNA matches it firmly. Some rows mark clone size as missing; the rest say once, few, many or name a class of expanded clone.

clone size	D gene	J gene	V gene	CDR3 DNA	CDR3 protein
few	NA	TRBJ1-3	TRBV3-2	TGTGCCAGCAGCCATGCTTCGGGGTCCCTTTCATCACGCTCTGGAAACACCATATATTTT	CASSHASGSLSSRSGNTIYF
NA	NA	TRBJ2-5	TRBV28	TGTGCCAGCAGTTTTTTGGGACGGACTCAAGAGACCCAGTACTTC	CASSFLGRTQETQYF
few	NA	TRBJ1-1	TRBV6-2/TRBV6-3	TGTGCCACCGGGGAGAACAGGGTGGCGAGCTGGTTTGACACTGAAGCTTTCTTT	CATGENRVASWFDTEAFF
many	NA	TRBJ1-5	TRBV18	TGTGCCAGCTCCTCGGACATTAGCAATCAGCCCCAGCATTTT	CASSSDISNQPQHF
many	NA	TRBJ2-7	TRBV4-2	TGTGCCAGCAGCCCAGGTATTGCGGGATTTGACTCCGAGCAGTACTTC	CASSPGIAGFDSEQYF
NA	TRBD1	TRBJ2-7	TRBV19	TGTGCCAGTAGTATTTGGGCAGGGGGAGACTACGAGCAGTACTTC	CASSIWAGGDYEQYF
few	NA	TRBJ2-3	TRBV9	TGTGCCAGCAGCGTATACCCCACAGATACGCAGTATTTT	CASSVYPTDTQYF
few	TRBD1	TRBJ1-5	TRBV6-2/TRBV6-3	TGTGCCAGCAGCCACGCTCTTATACAGGGGGCGAGGAGTCAGCCCCAGCATTTT	CASSHALIQGARSQPQHF
many	TRBD2	TRBJ2-1	TRBV15	TGTGCCACCAGCAGAGGCGGGGGGACTTACAATGAGCAGTTCTTC	CATSRGGGTYNEQFF
many	TRBD2	TRBJ2-7	TRBV5-4	TGTGCCAGCAGCTCGGGACTAGCGGGAGGTCTCCCCTACGAGCAGTACTTC	CASSSGLAGGLPYEQYF
many	NA	TRBJ1-5	TRBV12-3/TRBV12-4	TGTGCCAGCAGTCCTACAGGGCGTGAGCAGCCCCAGCATTTT	CASSPTGREQPQHF
NA	NA	TRBJ2-3	TRBV18	TGTGCCAGCTCACCATTCGGAGGAGGATACACAGATACGCAGTATTTT	CASSPFGGGYTDTQYF
few	TRBD1	TRBJ1-6	TRBV7-2	TGTGCCAGCAGCACCTGGGACAGGGAAAATTCACCCCTCCACTTT	CASSTWDRENSPLHF
few	NA	TRBJ1-2	TRBV9	TGTGCCAGCAGCCCGGACATAAACTATGGCTACACCTTC	CASSPDINYGYTF
many	TRBD1	TRBJ2-5	TRBV6-7	TGTGCCAGCAACAAGGACAGGGGGCGTGAGACCCAGTACTTC	CASNKDRGRETQYF
many	TRBD1	TRBJ1-6	TRBV29-1	TGCAGCGCCTTGACAGGGGATAATTCACCCCTCCACTTT	CSALTGDNSPLHF
many	NA	TRBJ1-6	TRBV12-3/TRBV12-4	TGTGCCAGCACCTTAGGAGCAAATTCACCCCTCCACTTT	CASTLGANSPLHF
NA	TRBD1	TRBJ1-5	TRBV11-1	TGTGCCAGCAGCTCGACAGGGGTACAGCCCCAGCATTTT	CASSSTGVQPQHF
few	NA	TRBJ2-7	TRBV6-1	TGTGCCAGCAGTGAATGGGGATTCTACGAGCAGTACTTC	CASSEWGFYEQYF
few	NA	TRBJ1-4	TRBV7-2	TGTGCCAGCAGCTCACCCACAGGGCGGATCGAAAAACTGTTTTTT	CASSSPTGRIEKLFF
few	TRBD2	TRBJ2-1	TRBV30	TGTGCCTGGAGTGTACTAGCGGGGGCCTACAATGAGCAGTTCTTC	CAWSVLAGAYNEQFF
NA	TRBD2	TRBJ2-3	TRBV20-1	TGCAGTGCTACTAGCGGGAGGGTAGCAGATACGCAGTATTTT	CSATSGRVADTQYF
few	TRBD1	TRBJ1-4	TRBV7-9	TGTGCCAGCAGCCCAGGACAGGGGGAGGAAAAACTGTTTTTT	CASSPGQGEEKLFF
few	TRBD2	TRBJ2-7	TRBV2	TGTGCCAGTAACACCCCCAGCGGGAGAAAAGGCGAGCAGTACTTC	CASNTPSGRKGEQYF
few	NA	TRBJ1-5	TRBV12-3/TRBV12-4	TGTGCCAGCTCCATAGGGGGGCAGGGTCAGCCCCAGCATTTT	CASSIGGQGQPQHF
many	TRBD2	TRBJ2-5	TRBV20-1	TGCAGTGCTCTAGCGATAGGGAGGGGAGAGACCCAGTACTTC	CSALAIGRGETQYF
NA	TRBD1	TRBJ2-3	TRBV25-1	TGTGCCAGCAGTGCTACCGGGACAGGCAACACAGATACGCAGTATTTT	CASSATGTGNTDTQYF
many	TRBD2	TRBJ2-3	TRBV7-9	TGTGCCAGCAGTCCGACCCGACTAGCGGGAGTGTCAGATACGCAGTATTTT	CASSPTRLAGVSDTQYF
NA	NA	TRBJ2-7	TRBV6-2/TRBV6-3	TGTGCCAGCGTCGGCAGGTACTACGAGCAGTACTTC	CASVGRYYEQYF
NA	NA	TRBJ2-3	TRBV6-6	TGTGCCAGCAGAGAGAGCGGGAGCACAGATACGCAGTATTTT	CASRESGSTDTQYF
many	NA	TRBJ1-1	TRBV6-2/TRBV6-3	TGTGCCAGCAGCCTGGAAGGGACATGGAACACTGAAGCTTTCTTT	CASSLEGTWNTEAFF
NA	TRBD2	TRBJ2-1	TRBV12-3/TRBV12-4	TGTGCCAGCAACCTAGCGGGAGGGCCAACGAATGAGCAGTTCTTC	CASNLAGGPTNEQFF
NA	NA	TRBJ2-7	TRBV28	TGTGCCAGCAGTTTAGTGAGATACGAGCAGTACTTC	CASSLVRYEQYF
NA	NA	TRBJ2-2	TRBV20-1	TGCAGTGCTAGAGATCTTAACACCGGGGAGCTGTTTTTT	CSARDLNTGELFF
NA	NA	TRBJ1-2	TRBV9	TGTGCCAGCAGCGGGAGTAACCTCAACTATGGCTACACCTTC	CASSGSNLNYGYTF
NA	NA	TRBJ2-3	TRBV28	TGTGCCAGCAGTCCTGGGGGTCACACAGATACGCAGTATTTT	CASSPGGHTDTQYF
many	NA	TRBJ2-4	TRBV28	TGTGCCAGCAGTTTAGGCAGGGTCAAAAACATTCAGTACTTC	CASSLGRVKNIQYF
few	TRBD1	TRBJ1-2	TRBV7-2	TGTGCCAGCAGCATCGGACAGGGCCGCTACACCTTC	CASSIGQGRYTF
many	NA	TRBJ2-1	TRBV29-1	TGCAGCGCTGCCCGACAGGTCGGGGGTGAGCAGTTCTTC	CSAARQVGGEQFF
few	TRBD2	TRBJ2-1	TRBV5-1	TGCGCCAGCAGCTGGCTTAAGTCGGGAGGGCGGAATGAGCAGTTCTTC	CASSWLKSGGRNEQFF
NA	NA	TRBJ1-5	TRBV6-2/TRBV6-3	TGTGCCAGCAGTTACTCGTCCGGGACTGGCAATCAGCCCCAGCATTTT	CASSYSSGTGNQPQHF
many	TRBD2	TRBJ2-5	TRBV7-2	TGTGCCAGCAGCAGGACGTCATCTAGCGGGGGGACCCAGTACTTC	CASSRTSSSGGTQYF
many	NA	TRBJ1-3	TRBV20-1	TGCAGTGCTAGAGAACAGGGCAGGCCCGCAGGAGGAAACACCATATATTTT	CSAREQGRPAGGNTIYF
few	TRBD1	TRBJ1-6	TRBV6-1	TGTGCCAGCAGACAGGGACAGGGGGTTATCCGTTCACCCCTCCACTTT	CASRQGQGVIRSPLHF
NA	TRBD1	TRBJ2-7	TRBV28	TGTGCCAGCAGGGTCGGACAGGGATACGAGCAGTACTTC	CASRVGQGYEQYF
NA	TRBD2	TRBJ2-1	TRBV7-9	TGTGCCAGCAGCTTAACTAGCGGGATGTTCAAGGGGCAGTTCTTC	CASSLTSGMFKGQFF
many	NA	TRBJ1-6	TRBV28	TGTGCCAGCACCGAATTACAGGACCATTCACCCCTCCACTTT	CASTELQDHSPLHF
NA	TRBD1	TRBJ1-4	TRBV29-1	TGCAGCGTCACAGGGGGCGGGAAACTGTTTTTT	CSVTGGGKLFF
NA	TRBD1	TRBJ2-7	TRBV29-1	TGCAGCGTGAAGCCGGGACAGGGGTTCGACGAGCAGTACTTC	CSVKPGQGFDEQYF
NA	NA	TRBJ2-5	TRBV5-4	TGTGCCAGCAGCGGCACAGCTGAGACCCAGTACTTC	CASSGTAETQYF
NA	NA	TRBJ1-1	TRBV2	TGTGCCAGCAGGATATACACTGAAGCTTTCTTT	CASRIYTEAFF
many	NA	TRBJ2-4	TRBV27	TGTGCCAGCAGTAAATACAGGGACTCCAAGGTCATTCAGTACTTC	CASSKYRDSKVIQYF
NA	NA	TRBJ1-3	TRBV12-3/TRBV12-4	TGTGCCAGCACCCCGGACAGTCTCGTCTCTGGAAACACCATATATTTT	CASTPDSLVSGNTIYF
NA	NA	TRBJ1-1	TRBV7-2	TGTGCCAGCAGCTTGTGTATGAACACTGAAGCTTTCTTT	CASSLCMNTEAFF
few	NA	TRBJ1-1	TRBV6-5	TGTGCCAGCAGGTCAGGGAGAGGAGACACTGAAGCTTTCTTT	CASRSGRGDTEAFF
few	NA	TRBJ2-7	TRBV18	TGTGCCAGCTCAGAAGCCGGGGGAGAGTACGAGCAGTACTTC	CASSEAGGEYEQYF
many	NA	TRBJ2-3	TRBV29-1	TGCAGTTCTCGCGGCACAGATACGCAGTATTTT	CSSRGTDTQYF
NA	TRBD2	TRBJ2-3	TRBV30	TGTGCCTGGAGTGGAGATAGTAGCGGGAGCTCCAGGGGGACAGATACGCAGTATTTT	CAWSGDSSGSSRGTDTQYF
few	NA	TRBJ2-3	TRBV5-4	TGTGCCAGCAGCTTCTATACACAGGGTGCCGCAGATACGCAGTATTTT	CASSFYTQGAADTQYF